The following is a T cell receptor (beta chain) sequence with its context. The target antigen is unknown. Sequencing targeted expressed TCRB transcripts, as all isolated RNA had been reverse transcribed. Clones were sequenced by immunoSEQ multiplex PCR, and TCRdb holds only the in-frame ones, with some missing. The data contain some 660,000 clones, more than 13% of them seen just once; the ten biggest clones take up 0.035% to 0.045%. The data derive from a study of beta chain features in type 1 diabetes. Unmatched junction bases numbered 6, after V lost 2 bases and J lost 5 bases. CDR1 SGHDN and CDR2 FVKESK come from the germline V gene. CDR3 length: 15 amino acids. Study-wide points: TCRB CDR3 length was moderately but significantly reduced in all four CD4+ subsets of Type 1 diabetes patients.

The sequence was obtained from a man between 18 and 29 years old with type 1 diabetes. Sequencing was performed on naive CD4+ T cells from blood. This sequence joins TRBV14 and TRBJ2-3, with 8 bases aligning to TRBD2. CDR3 DNA sequence: TGTGCCAGCAGCCAAAGGGTCACTAGCGGAGATACGCAGTATTTT. Residues: CASSQRVTSGDTQYF.